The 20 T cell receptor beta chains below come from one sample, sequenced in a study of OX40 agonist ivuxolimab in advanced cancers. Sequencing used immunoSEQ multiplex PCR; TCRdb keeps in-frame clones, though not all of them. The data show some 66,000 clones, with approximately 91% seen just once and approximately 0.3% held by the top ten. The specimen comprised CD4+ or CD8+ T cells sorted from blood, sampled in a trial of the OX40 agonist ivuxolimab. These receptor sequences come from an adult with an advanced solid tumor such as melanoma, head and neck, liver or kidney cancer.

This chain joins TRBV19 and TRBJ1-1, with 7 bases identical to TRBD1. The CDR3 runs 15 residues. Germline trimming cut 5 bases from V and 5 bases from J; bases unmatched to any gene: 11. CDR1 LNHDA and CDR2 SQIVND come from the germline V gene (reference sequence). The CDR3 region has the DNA TGTGCCAGTAGTCGCCGACTTGACAGGGTAACTGAAGCTTTCTTT. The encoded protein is CASSRRLDRVTEAFF.

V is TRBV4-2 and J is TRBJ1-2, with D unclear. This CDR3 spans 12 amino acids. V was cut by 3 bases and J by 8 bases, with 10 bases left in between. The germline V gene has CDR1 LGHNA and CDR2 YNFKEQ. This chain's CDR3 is CASSHDVGGYTF. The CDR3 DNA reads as TGTGCCAGCAGCCATGACGTAGGGGGCTACACCTTC.

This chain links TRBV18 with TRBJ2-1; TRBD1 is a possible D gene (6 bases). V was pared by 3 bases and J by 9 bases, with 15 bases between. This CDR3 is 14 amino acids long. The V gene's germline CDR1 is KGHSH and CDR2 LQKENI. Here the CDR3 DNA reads TGTGCCAGCTCACCGAACAGGGACCCCGGTGAGCAGTTCTTC. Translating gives CASSPNRDPGEQFF.

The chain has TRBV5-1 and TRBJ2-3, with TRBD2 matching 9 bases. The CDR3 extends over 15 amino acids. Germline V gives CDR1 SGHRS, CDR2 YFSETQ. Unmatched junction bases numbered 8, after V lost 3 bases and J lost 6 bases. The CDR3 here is CASSSSGTSIDTQYF. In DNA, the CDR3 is TGCGCCAGCAGCTCGTCCGGGACTAGCATTGATACGCAGTATTTT.

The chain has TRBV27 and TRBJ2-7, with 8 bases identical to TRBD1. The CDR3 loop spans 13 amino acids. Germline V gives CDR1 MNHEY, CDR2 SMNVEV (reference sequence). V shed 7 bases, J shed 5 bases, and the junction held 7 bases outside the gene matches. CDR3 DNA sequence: TGTGCCAGCAAACCGGGGACAGGTCACGAGCAGTACTTC. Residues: CASKPGTGHEQYF.

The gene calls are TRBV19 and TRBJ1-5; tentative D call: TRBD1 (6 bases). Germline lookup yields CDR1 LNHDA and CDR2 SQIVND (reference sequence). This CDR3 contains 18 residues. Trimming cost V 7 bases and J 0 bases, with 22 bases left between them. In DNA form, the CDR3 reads TGTGCCAGTAAACGGGGGCGCGGGGGTCCAGATAGCAATCAGCCCCAGCATTTT. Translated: CASKRGRGGPDSNQPQHF.

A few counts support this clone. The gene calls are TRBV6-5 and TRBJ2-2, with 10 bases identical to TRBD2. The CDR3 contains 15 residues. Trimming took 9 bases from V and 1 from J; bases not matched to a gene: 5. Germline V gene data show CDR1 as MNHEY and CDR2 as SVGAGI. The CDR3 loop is CARYLAGVNTGELFF. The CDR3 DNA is TGTGCCAGGTACCTAGCGGGGGTGAACACCGGGGAGCTGTTTTTT.

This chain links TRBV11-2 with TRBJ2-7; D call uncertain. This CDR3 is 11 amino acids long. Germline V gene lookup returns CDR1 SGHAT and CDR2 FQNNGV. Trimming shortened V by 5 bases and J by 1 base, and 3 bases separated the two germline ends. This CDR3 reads CASSQSYEQYF. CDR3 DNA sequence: TGTGCCAGCAGCCAGTCCTACGAGCAGTACTTC.

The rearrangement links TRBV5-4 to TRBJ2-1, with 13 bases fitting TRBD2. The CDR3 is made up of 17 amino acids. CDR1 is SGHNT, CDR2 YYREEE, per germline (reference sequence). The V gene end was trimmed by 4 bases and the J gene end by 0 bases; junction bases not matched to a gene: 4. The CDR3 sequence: CASSMGLAGSSYNEQFF. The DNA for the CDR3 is TGTGCCAGCAGCATGGGACTAGCGGGAAGCTCCTACAATGAGCAGTTCTTC.

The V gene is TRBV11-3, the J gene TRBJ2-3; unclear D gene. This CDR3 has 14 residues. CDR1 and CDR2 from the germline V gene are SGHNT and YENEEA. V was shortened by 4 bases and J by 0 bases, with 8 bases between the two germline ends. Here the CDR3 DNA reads TGTGCCAGCAGCTCATCACTGAGCACAGATACGCAGTATTTT. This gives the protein CASSSSLSTDTQYF.

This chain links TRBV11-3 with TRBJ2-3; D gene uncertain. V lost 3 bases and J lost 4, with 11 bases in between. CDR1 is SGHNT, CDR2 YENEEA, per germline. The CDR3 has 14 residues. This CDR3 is CASSLFSVADTQYF. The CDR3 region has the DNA TGTGCCAGCAGCTTGTTCTCCGTGGCAGATACGCAGTATTTT.

CDR3 amino acids: CASSHPKNTEAFF. In nucleotides, the CDR3 is TGCGCCAGCAGCCATCCCAAGAACACTGAAGCTTTCTTT. V gene TRBV4-1 combines with J gene TRBJ1-1; D is unresolved. Trimming removed 3 bases from V and 1 base from J, with 6 bases in between. The germline V gene has CDR1 MGHRA and CDR2 YSYEKL. This CDR3 has 13 amino acids.

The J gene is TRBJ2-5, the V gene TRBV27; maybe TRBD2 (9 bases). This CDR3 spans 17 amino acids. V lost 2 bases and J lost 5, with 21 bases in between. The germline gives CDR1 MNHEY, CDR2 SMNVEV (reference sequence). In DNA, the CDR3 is TGTGCCAGCAGTTTAGGACAGGGAGCGGGAGGATGGGAGACCCAGTACTTC. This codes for CASSLGQGAGGWETQYF.

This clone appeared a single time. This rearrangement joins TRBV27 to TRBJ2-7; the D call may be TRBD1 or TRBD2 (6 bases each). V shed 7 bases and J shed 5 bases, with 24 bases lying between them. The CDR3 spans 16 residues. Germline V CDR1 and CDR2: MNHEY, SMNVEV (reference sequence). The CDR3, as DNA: TGTGCCAGCACCTCCGCGAGGCGGGACAACTTCCACGAGCAGTACTTC. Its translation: CASTSARRDNFHEQYF.

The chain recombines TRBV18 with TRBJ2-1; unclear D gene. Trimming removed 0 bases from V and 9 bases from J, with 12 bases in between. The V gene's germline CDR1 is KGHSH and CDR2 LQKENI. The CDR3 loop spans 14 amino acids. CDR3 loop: CASSPPSYLGEQFF. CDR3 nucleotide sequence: TGTGCCAGCTCACCACCGAGCTATTTAGGTGAGCAGTTCTTC.

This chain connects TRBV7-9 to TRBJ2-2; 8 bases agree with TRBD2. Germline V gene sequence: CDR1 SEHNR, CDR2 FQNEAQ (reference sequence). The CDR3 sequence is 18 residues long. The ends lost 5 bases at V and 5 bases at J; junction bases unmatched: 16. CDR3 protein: CASSQPIGGAGVTGELFF. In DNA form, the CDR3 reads TGTGCCAGCAGCCAGCCGATTGGTGGAGCGGGAGTGACCGGGGAGCTGTTTTTT.

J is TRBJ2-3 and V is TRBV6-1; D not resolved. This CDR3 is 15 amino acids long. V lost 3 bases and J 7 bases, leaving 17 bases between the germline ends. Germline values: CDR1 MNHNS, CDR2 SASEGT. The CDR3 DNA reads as TGTGCCAGCAGTGACGACCTAGGAAAAGTGAATACGCAGTATTTT. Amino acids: CASSDDLGKVNTQYF.

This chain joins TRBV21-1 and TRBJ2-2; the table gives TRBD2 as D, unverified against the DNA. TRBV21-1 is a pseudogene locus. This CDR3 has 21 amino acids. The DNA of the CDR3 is TGTGCCAGCAGCAAAGCCCGAGAACTCAGGGGGCTAGCGGGAGGAAACGGGGAGCTGTTTTTT. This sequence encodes CASSKARELRGLAGGNGELFF.

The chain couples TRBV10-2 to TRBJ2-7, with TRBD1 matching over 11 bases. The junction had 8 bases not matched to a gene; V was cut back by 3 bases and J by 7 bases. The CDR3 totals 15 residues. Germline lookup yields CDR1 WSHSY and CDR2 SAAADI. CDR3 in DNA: TGCGCCAGCAGTGACCCCGGACAGGGGGCACGTGAGCAGTACTTC. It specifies CASSDPGQGAREQYF.

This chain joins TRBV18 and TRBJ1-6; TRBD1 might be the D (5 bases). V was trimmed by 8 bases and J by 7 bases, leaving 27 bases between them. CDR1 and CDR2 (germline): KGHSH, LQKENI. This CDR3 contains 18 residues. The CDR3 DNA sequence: TGTGCCAGCGCGGATCGGACATATACCGGGACGGAAAATTCACCCCTCCACTTT. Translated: CASADRTYTGTENSPLHF.